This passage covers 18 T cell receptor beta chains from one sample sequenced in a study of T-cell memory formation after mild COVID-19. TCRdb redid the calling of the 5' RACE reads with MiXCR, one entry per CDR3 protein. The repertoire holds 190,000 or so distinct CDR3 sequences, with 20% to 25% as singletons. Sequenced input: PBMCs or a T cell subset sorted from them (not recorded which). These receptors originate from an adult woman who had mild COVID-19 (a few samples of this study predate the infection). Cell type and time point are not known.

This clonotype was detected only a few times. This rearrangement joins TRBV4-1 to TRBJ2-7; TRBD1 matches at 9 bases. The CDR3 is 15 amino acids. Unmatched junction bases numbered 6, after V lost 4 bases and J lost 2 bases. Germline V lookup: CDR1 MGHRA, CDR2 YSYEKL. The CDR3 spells CASSPWTGDTYEQYF. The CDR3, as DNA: TGCGCCAGCAGCCCCTGGACAGGGGATACCTACGAGCAGTACTTC.

CDR3 loop: CASSIGSRAQHF. The CDR3 DNA reads TGTGCCAGTAGCATTGGGAGCCGGGCCCAGCATTTT. The chain is built from TRBV19 and TRBJ1-5, with unresolved D. Germline V gene sequence: CDR1 LNHDA, CDR2 SQIVND (reference sequence). The CDR3 has 12 residues. V shed 6 bases and J shed 11 bases, with 14 bases lying between them.

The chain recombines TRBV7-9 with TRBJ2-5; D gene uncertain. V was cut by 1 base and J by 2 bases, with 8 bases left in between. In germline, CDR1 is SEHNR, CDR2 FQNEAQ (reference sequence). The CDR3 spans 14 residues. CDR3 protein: CASSLGAPQETQYF. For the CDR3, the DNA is TGTGCCAGCAGCTTAGGAGCTCCGCAAGAGACCCAGTACTTC.

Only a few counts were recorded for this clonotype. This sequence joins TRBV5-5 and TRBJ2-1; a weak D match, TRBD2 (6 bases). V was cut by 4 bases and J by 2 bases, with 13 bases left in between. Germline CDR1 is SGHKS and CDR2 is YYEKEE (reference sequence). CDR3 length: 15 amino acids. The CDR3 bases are TGTGCCAGCAGCCCCCGGGACTCCCCCTACAATGAGCAGTTCTTC. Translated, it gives CASSPRDSPYNEQFF.

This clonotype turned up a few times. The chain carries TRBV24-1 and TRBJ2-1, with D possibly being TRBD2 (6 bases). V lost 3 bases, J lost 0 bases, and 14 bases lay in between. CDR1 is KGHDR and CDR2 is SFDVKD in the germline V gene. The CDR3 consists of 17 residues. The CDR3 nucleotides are TGTGCCACCAGTGATCTCTTGGGGGGAACCTCCTACAATGAGCAGTTCTTC. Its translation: CATSDLLGGTSYNEQFF.

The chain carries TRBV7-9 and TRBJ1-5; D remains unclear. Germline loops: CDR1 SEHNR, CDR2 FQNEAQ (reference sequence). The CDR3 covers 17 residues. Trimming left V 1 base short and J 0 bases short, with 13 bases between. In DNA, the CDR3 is TGTGCCAGCAGCTTAGGATCAGTCGATATTAGCAATCAGCCCCAGCATTTT. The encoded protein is CASSLGSVDISNQPQHF.

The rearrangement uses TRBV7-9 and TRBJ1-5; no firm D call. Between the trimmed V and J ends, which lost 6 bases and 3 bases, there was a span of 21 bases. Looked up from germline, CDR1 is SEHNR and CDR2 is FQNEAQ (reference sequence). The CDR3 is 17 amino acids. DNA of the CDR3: TGTGCCAGCAGTTCGCAAGCCGGATTAGGTGTCAATCAGCCCCAGCATTTT. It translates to CASSSQAGLGVNQPQHF. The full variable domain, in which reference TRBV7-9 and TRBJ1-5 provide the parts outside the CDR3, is DTGVSQNPRHKITKRGQNVTFRCDPISEHNRLYWYRQTLGQGPEFLTYFQNEAQLEKSRLLSDRFSAERPKGSFSTLEIQRTEQGDSAMYLCASSSQAGLGVNQPQHFGDGTRLSIL.

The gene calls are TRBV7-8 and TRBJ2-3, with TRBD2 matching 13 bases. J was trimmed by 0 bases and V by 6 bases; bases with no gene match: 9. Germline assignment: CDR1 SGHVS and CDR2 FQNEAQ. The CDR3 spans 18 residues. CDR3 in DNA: TGTGCCAGCAGAGAACTAGCGGGAGGGCTCCCTAGCACAGATACGCAGTATTTT. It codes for CASRELAGGLPSTDTQYF.

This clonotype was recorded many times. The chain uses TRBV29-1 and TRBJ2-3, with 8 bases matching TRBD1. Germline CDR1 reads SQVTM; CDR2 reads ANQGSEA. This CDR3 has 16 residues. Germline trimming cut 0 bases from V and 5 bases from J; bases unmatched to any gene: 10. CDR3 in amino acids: CSVEDIPTGAGDTQYF. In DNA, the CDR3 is TGCAGCGTTGAAGATATCCCGACAGGGGCGGGAGATACGCAGTATTTT.

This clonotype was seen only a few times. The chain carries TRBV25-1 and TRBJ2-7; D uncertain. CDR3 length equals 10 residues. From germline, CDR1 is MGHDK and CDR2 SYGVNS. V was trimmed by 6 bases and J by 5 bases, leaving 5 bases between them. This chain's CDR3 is CASSGHEQYF. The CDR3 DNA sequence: TGTGCCAGCAGCGGCCACGAGCAGTACTTC.

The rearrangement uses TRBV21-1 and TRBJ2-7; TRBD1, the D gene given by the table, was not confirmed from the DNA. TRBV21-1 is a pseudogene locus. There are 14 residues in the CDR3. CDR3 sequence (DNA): TGTGCCAGCAGCACCCGACAGGTGACCTACGAGCAGTACTTC. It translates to CASSTRQVTYEQYF.

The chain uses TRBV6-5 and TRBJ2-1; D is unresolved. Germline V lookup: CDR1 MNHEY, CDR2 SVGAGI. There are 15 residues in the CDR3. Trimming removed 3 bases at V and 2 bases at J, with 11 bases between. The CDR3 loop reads CASSYSRATYNEQFF. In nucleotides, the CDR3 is TGTGCCAGCAGTTATAGCCGGGCCACCTACAATGAGCAGTTCTTC.

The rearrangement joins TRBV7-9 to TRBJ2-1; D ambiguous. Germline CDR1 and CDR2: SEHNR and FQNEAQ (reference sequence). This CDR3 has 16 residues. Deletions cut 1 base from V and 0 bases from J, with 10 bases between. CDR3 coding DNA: TGTGCCAGCAGCTTAGGCTTAGGCAGCTCCTACAATGAGCAGTTCTTC. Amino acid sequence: CASSLGLGSSYNEQFF. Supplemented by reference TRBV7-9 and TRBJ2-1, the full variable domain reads DTGVSQNPRHKITKRGQNVTFRCDPISEHNRLYWYRQTLGQGPEFLTYFQNEAQLEKSRLLSDRFSAERPKGSFSTLEIQRTEQGDSAMYLCASSLGLGSSYNEQFFGPGTRLTVL.

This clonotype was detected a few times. CDR3 nucleotides: TGTGCCAGCAGCGTAGCTACGACTGCCAATGAGCAGTTCTTC. It is translated as CASSVATTANEQFF. The chain joins TRBV9 to TRBJ2-1; D is unclear. CDR3 size: 14 residues. In germline, CDR1 is SGDLS, CDR2 YYNGEE. V was clipped by 0 bases and J by 6 bases, with 10 bases between them.

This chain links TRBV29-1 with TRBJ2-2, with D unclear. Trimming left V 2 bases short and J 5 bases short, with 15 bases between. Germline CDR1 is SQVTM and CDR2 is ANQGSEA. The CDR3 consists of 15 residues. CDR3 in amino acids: CSVELVPDTTGELFF. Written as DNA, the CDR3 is TGCAGCGTTGAATTGGTCCCGGATACTACCGGGGAGCTGTTTTTT.

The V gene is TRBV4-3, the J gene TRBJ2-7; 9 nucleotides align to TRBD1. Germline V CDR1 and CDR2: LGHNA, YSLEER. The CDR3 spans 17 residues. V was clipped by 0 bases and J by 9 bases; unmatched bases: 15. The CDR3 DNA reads TGCGCCAGCAGCCAAGATAGGGCCGGGACAGGGTATCCCTTGCAGTACTTC. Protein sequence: CASSQDRAGTGYPLQYF.

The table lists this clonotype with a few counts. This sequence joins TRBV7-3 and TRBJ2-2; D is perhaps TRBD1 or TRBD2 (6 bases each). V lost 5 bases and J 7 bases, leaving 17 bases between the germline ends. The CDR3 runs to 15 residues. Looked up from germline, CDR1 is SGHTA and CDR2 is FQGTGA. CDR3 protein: CASSHIPGGGGELFF. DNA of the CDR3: TGTGCCAGCAGCCATATCCCCGGGGGCGGCGGGGAGCTGTTTTTT.

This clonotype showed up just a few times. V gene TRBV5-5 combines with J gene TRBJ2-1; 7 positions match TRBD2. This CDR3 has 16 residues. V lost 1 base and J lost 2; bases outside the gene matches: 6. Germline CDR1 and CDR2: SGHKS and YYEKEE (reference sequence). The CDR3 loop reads CASSLRPSGPYNEQFF. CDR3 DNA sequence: TGTGCCAGCAGCTTGCGTCCTAGCGGACCCTACAATGAGCAGTTCTTC.